These 9 T cell receptor beta chains came from one sample sequenced in a study of blood T cell repertoires in COVID-19 (dated by TCRdb to 2019 to 2021). Libraries came from the immunoSEQ multiplex PCR assay. Not all clones reach the TCRdb copy of this immuneACCESS table, which keeps in-frame sequences only. Checked studies attribute under half of the gap to unresolved V genes and leave the rest unexplained. Within this sample are about 180,000 clones, with roughly 75% of them counted one time only. Clones ranked in the top ten supply about 7% of the sample. Input material: peripheral blood. Receptors originate from a man aged 65 to 79 with active or convalescent COVID-19.

This chain connects TRBV2 to TRBJ2-3, with D possibly TRBD1 on 6 matching bases. V gave up 3 bases and J gave up 1 base, with 11 bases separating them. Looked up from germline, CDR1 is SNHLY and CDR2 is FYNNEI. The CDR3 has 15 amino acids. The CDR3 is CASSEAPGGTDTQYF. CDR3 bases: TGTGCCAGCAGTGAGGCTCCAGGGGGCACAGATACGCAGTATTTT.

The V and J genes are TRBV13 and TRBJ2-7; TRBD2 matches 10 bases. CDR3 size: 15 residues. V shed 4 bases and J 7 bases; nucleotides not matched to a gene: 10. Germline lookup yields CDR1 PRHDT and CDR2 FYEKMQ (reference sequence). CDR3 coding DNA: TGTGCCAGCAGCTCGATAGCGGGAGGTTCCAATGAGCAGTACTTC. Translated: CASSSIAGGSNEQYF.

The chain has TRBV5-1 and TRBJ2-1; D unresolved. V was clipped by 1 base and J by 3 bases, with 11 bases between them. The CDR3 is made up of 15 amino acids. Per the germline V gene, CDR1 is SGHRS and CDR2 is YFSETQ. The CDR3 DNA is TGCGCCAGCAGCTTGCGGCTAGTGGTCTACAATGAGCAGTTCTTC. It specifies CASSLRLVVYNEQFF.

The genes are TRBV5-3 and TRBJ1-6; 7 positions match TRBD1. TRBV5-3 is assigned to the ORF class and has an uncertain function. The V segment lost 2 bases and the J segment 10 bases; nucleotides outside the gene matches: 9. The CDR3 consists of 15 residues. In DNA form, the CDR3 reads TGTGCCAGAAGCTTCATCCGACAGGGTAGATCACCCCTCCACTTT. It translates to CARSFIRQGRSPLHF.

The chain carries TRBV21-1 and TRBJ2-3; the D call TRBD2 from the table was never checked on the DNA. TRBV21-1 is tagged as a pseudogene. The length of the CDR3 is 17 residues. CDR3 coding DNA: TGTGCCAGCAGCACTAGGGCGACTAGCGGGGGATTAGATACGCAGTATTTT. It yields the protein CASSTRATSGGLDTQYF.

This chain joins TRBV3-1 (or the pseudogene TRBV3-2) and TRBJ2-3; 11 bases map to TRBD2. The CDR3 is 17 residues long. Germline loops: CDR1 LGHDT, CDR2 YNNKEL (reference sequence). J lost 5 bases, V lost 4 bases, and 11 bases had no gene match. The chain's CDR3 is CASSPRAGLAARDTQYF. In DNA, the CDR3 is TGTGCCAGCAGCCCGCGTGCGGGACTAGCGGCAAGAGATACGCAGTATTTT.

The chain combines TRBV5-5 with TRBJ2-7; D is unclear. The CDR3 spans 12 residues. Germline CDR1 and CDR2: SGHKS and YYEKEE (reference sequence). V was clipped by 1 base and J by 3 bases, with 5 bases between them. CDR3 sequence (DNA): TGTGCCAGCAGCTTGACTCTCTACGAGCAGTACTTC. Residues: CASSLTLYEQYF.

The gene calls are TRBV7-9 and TRBJ2-3; 13 bases fit TRBD2. The V gene end was trimmed by 6 bases and the J gene end by 2 bases; junction bases not matched to a gene: 8. Looked up from germline, CDR1 is SEHNR and CDR2 is FQNEAQ (reference sequence). This CDR3 region has 17 residues. CDR3 amino acids: CASSPRTSGGFTDTQYF. CDR3 bases: TGTGCCAGCAGTCCTCGGACTAGCGGGGGATTCACAGATACGCAGTATTTT. Full variable domain (missing parts from reference TRBV7-9 and TRBJ2-3): DTGVSQNPRHKITKRGQNVTFRCDPISEHNRLYWYRQTLGQGPEFLTYFQNEAQLEKSRLLSDRFSAERPKGSFSTLEIQRTEQGDSAMYLCASSPRTSGGFTDTQYFGPGTRLTVL.

The chain couples TRBV19 to TRBJ1-5, with TRBD1 as a possible D gene (6 bases). This CDR3 has 15 amino acids. In germline, CDR1 is LNHDA, CDR2 SQIVND (reference sequence). Trimming took off 6 bases at V and 4 bases at J, with 16 bases between the two ends. CDR3 sequence: CASREEGGGNQPQHF. The CDR3 DNA reads TGTGCCAGTAGGGAGGAGGGGGGAGGGAATCAGCCCCAGCATTTT. The full variable domain, in which reference TRBV19 and TRBJ1-5 provide the parts outside the CDR3, is DGGITQSPKYLFRKEGQNVTLSCEQNLNHDAMYWYRQDPGQGLRLIYYSQIVNDFQKGDIAEGYSVSREKKESFPLTVTSAQKNPTAFYLCASREEGGGNQPQHFGDGTRLSIL.